This T cell receptor (beta chain) was observed in a study of neoadjuvant anti-PD-1 for oral cavity cancer. The study, taken as a whole, reports: TCR analyses covered only a few patients per response group.

Regarding this clone: What it binds is unknown.

CDR1 is SGHTA and CDR2 is FQGNSA in the germline V gene. The CDR3 runs 14 residues. Trimming left V 3 bases short and J 0 bases short, with 6 bases between. PBMC libraries mostly used roughly 500 ng of input genomic DNA, with six replicates per sample. Produced via immunoSEQ multiplex PCR; TCRdb's table is partial and in-frame only. The table has more than 50,000 clones, roughly 84% seen once. These newly diagnosed stage II-IVA oral cavity squamous cell carcinoma patients had no prior systemic or radiation treatment. No culture or expansion preceded analysis of these blood cells. This TCR was recovered from a person between 40 and 85 years old with oral cavity squamous cell carcinoma. The sequences come from PBMCs, collected before nivolumab (anti-PD-1) treatment. The chain links TRBV7-2 to TRBJ1-3, with D unresolved. This CDR3 is CASSLTVSGNTIYF. DNA of the CDR3: TGTGCCAGCAGCTTGACGGTCTCTGGAAACACCATATATTTT. Full variable domain (missing parts from reference TRBV7-2 and TRBJ1-3): GAGVSQSPSNKVTEKGKDVELRCDPISGHTALYWYRQSLGQGLEFLIYFQGNSAPDKSGLPSDRFSAERTGGSVSTLTIQRTQQEDSAVYLCASSLTVSGNTIYFGEGSWLTVV.